One sample yielded the 32 T cell receptor beta chains listed below, sequenced in a study of T cells in localized non-small cell lung cancer. Some clones are missing from TCRdb's copy, which holds only in-frame ones; the method was immunoSEQ multiplex PCR. The sample has about 77,000 clones; roughly 91% are singletons. Source: peripheral blood, taken before any cancer treatment. The receptor source for this set is a woman aged 40 to 75 with stage I squamous cell lung carcinoma.

CDR3 sequence (DNA): TGTGCCAGCAGCCCCATTGGACTGACACCCGACTATGGCTACACCTTC. Translation gives CASSPIGLTPDYGYTF. The rearrangement links TRBV11-2 to TRBJ1-2, with D unclear. Between the trimmed V and J ends, which lost 5 bases and 3 bases, there was a span of 19 bases. Germline V lookup: CDR1 SGHAT, CDR2 FQNNGV. This CDR3 comprises 16 residues.

The V gene is TRBV5-5, the J gene TRBJ1-3, with D possibly TRBD1 on 6 matching bases. The CDR3 has 17 amino acids. The ends were cut back, 0 bases at V and 3 bases at J, with 16 bases in the middle. Looked up from germline, CDR1 is SGHKS and CDR2 is YYEKEE (reference sequence). The CDR3 DNA sequence: TGTGCCAGCAGCTTGGTGGGGCAGGGGTACAGTGGAAACACCATATATTTT. This gives the protein CASSLVGQGYSGNTIYF.

The chain couples TRBV10-3 to TRBJ2-3; D perhaps matches TRBD2 (5 bases). Germline lookup yields CDR1 ENHRY and CDR2 SYGVKD. CDR3 length equals 12 residues. Trimming left V 2 bases short and J 10 bases short, with 10 bases between. The CDR3 is CAISEDPGSQYF. For the CDR3, the DNA is TGTGCCATCAGTGAGGACCCGGGGTCGCAGTATTTT.

V is TRBV6-6 and J is TRBJ1-2; unclear D gene. CDR1 MNHNY and CDR2 SVGAGI come from the germline V gene (reference sequence). The CDR3 runs 11 residues. V was shortened by 2 bases and J by 8 bases, with 6 bases between the two germline ends. The DNA for the CDR3 is TGTGCCAGCAGTTACCCCGGCGGCTACACCTTC. Translating gives CASSYPGGYTF.

J is TRBJ2-7 and V is TRBV4-1, with 8 positions matching TRBD1. The CDR3 runs to 17 residues. V trimming: 0 bases; J trimming: 2 bases; junction bases outside the gene matches: 9. Per germline, CDR1 MGHRA and CDR2 YSYEKL. CDR3 in amino acids: CASSQDEVGTGTYEQYF. As DNA, the CDR3 is TGCGCCAGCAGCCAAGATGAGGTGGGGACAGGAACCTACGAGCAGTACTTC.

CDR3 coding DNA: TGTGCCAGCAGGCAGGGAAGGGGGCTTGCCACTGAAGCTTTCTTT. Amino acids: CASRQGRGLATEAFF. This chain joins TRBV2 and TRBJ1-1; 7 positions agree with TRBD1. This CDR3 has 15 residues. J was trimmed by 4 bases and V by 6 bases; bases with no gene match: 11. Germline V gene sequence: CDR1 SNHLY, CDR2 FYNNEI.

The chain employs TRBV5-6 and TRBJ1-2, with D possibly matching TRBD1 (6 bases). This CDR3 is 11 amino acids long. Germline values: CDR1 SGHDT, CDR2 YYEEEE. V was trimmed by 1 base and J by 8 bases, leaving 6 bases between them. In DNA, the CDR3 is TGTGCCAGCAGCTTGACAGGGGGCTACACCTTC. It specifies CASSLTGGYTF.

The rearrangement uses TRBV30 and TRBJ1-1; D is unclear. Trimming took 7 bases from V and 3 from J, leaving 15 bases between them. The CDR3 is made up of 13 amino acids. Germline CDR1 and CDR2: GTSNPN and SVGIG (reference sequence). CDR3 nucleotide sequence: TGTGCCTACTTACCCCAGAGATACACTGAAGCTTTCTTT. This sequence encodes CAYLPQRYTEAFF.

The genes are TRBV30 and TRBJ1-5; unclear D gene. The germline V and J ends were trimmed by 2 bases and 7 bases, with 12 bases remaining between them. CDR1 and CDR2 from the germline V gene are GTSNPN and SVGIG (reference sequence). The CDR3 sequence is 13 residues long. The CDR3: CAWSPDFGQPQHF. Written as DNA, the CDR3 is TGTGCCTGGAGTCCTGATTTCGGACAGCCCCAGCATTTT.

This chain connects TRBV7-5 to TRBJ2-7; TRBD2, the table's D call, was not compared with the DNA. TRBV7-5 constitutes a pseudogene. The CDR3 spans 19 residues. This CDR3 is CARSYNSGAKRSSSYEQYF. DNA of the CDR3: TGTGCCAGAAGCTACAATAGCGGGGCTAAAAGAAGTAGCTCCTACGAGCAGTACTTC.

This clone appeared once. The chain combines TRBV7-8 with TRBJ2-7; the D gene is possibly TRBD1 (6 bases). The CDR3 consists of 13 residues. CDR1 is SGHVS and CDR2 is FQNEAQ in the germline V gene. With 2 bases removed from V and 3 bases from J, the gap between germline ends came to 8 bases. Here the CDR3 DNA reads TGTGCCAGCAGCTTAACAGGGCGCTACGAGCAGTACTTC. Its protein is CASSLTGRYEQYF.

The chain carries TRBV5-1 and TRBJ1-1; D not resolved. V was trimmed by 0 bases and J by 5 bases, leaving 8 bases between them. Germline V gene data show CDR1 as SGHRS and CDR2 as YFSETQ. The CDR3 length is 13 residues. The DNA of the CDR3 is TGCGCCAGCAGCTTGGGGCAGGCTACTGAAGCTTTCTTT. This codes for CASSLGQATEAFF.

V usage is TRBV2 and J usage is TRBJ2-3; maybe TRBD2 (6 bases). Trimming left V 6 bases short and J 3 bases short, with 16 bases between. Germline loops: CDR1 SNHLY, CDR2 FYNNEI. The CDR3 extends over 15 amino acids. CDR3 amino acids: CASSLASERTDTQYF. The CDR3 DNA is TGTGCCAGCAGCCTCGCTAGCGAACGGACAGATACGCAGTATTTT.

The gene calls are TRBV4-1 and TRBJ1-5; a weak D match, TRBD1 (5 bases). The ends were cut back, 1 base at V and 1 base at J, with 26 bases in the middle. CDR1 is MGHRA, CDR2 YSYEKL, per germline. CDR3 length: 21 residues. This CDR3 reads CASSQGGGGGFRIGSNQPQHF. CDR3 DNA: TGCGCCAGCAGCCAAGGGGGAGGCGGGGGGTTTCGCATCGGGAGCAATCAGCCCCAGCATTTT.

This clone has only one observation. The chain employs TRBV5-1 and TRBJ1-1; D unresolved. This CDR3 region has 12 residues. V lost 0 bases and J lost 8, with 8 bases in between. Per germline, CDR1 SGHRS and CDR2 YFSETQ. CDR3 bases: TGCGCCAGCAGCTTGGAGGGCGGCGAAGCTTTCTTT. It is translated as CASSLEGGEAFF.

The chain recombines TRBV9 with TRBJ1-3; D gene unclear. This CDR3 comprises 15 residues. Trimming stripped 3 bases from V and 0 bases from J, with 10 bases between. Per the germline V gene, CDR1 is SGDLS and CDR2 is YYNGEE. The CDR3 loop is CASSEHSFSGNTIYF. The CDR3 DNA is TGTGCCAGCAGCGAGCATTCATTCTCTGGAAACACCATATATTTT.

This sequence joins TRBV30 and TRBJ2-7, with 8 bases that match TRBD1. Germline V gene sequence: CDR1 GTSNPN, CDR2 SVGIG (reference sequence). V gave up 5 bases and J gave up 3 bases; unmatched junction bases: 6. This CDR3 contains 13 residues. The CDR3 DNA follows: TGTGCCTGGCAGGACAGGGTAATCTACGAGCAGTACTTC. Its protein product is CAWQDRVIYEQYF.

The chain has TRBV27 and TRBJ1-1, with 7 bases identical to TRBD1. The CDR3 totals 14 residues. V lost 3 bases and J lost 4; bases outside the gene matches: 5. Germline-derived CDR1 and CDR2 are MNHEY and SMNVEV (reference sequence). CDR3 DNA: TGTGCCAGCAGTTTCGGACAGGTTTCCACTGAAGCTTTCTTT. Translation: CASSFGQVSTEAFF.

In DNA form, the CDR3 reads TGTGCCAGCAGGCCTATGGGGCAGGGGGCATCCGAAGCTTTCTTT. Encoded protein: CASRPMGQGASEAFF. V is TRBV6-5 and J is TRBJ1-1; 8 bases map to TRBD1. Trimming at V came to 6 bases and at J to 8 bases, leaving 14 bases not matched to a gene. Germline loops: CDR1 MNHEY, CDR2 SVGAGI. CDR3 length: 15 residues.

The chain joins TRBV27 to TRBJ1-2; 7 bases map to TRBD1. Germline V gene lookup returns CDR1 MNHEY and CDR2 SMNVEV (reference sequence). J was trimmed by 4 bases and V by 4 bases; bases with no gene match: 9. The CDR3 length is 15 residues. The CDR3 reads CASSSRDSTIYGYTF. The CDR3 nucleotides are TGTGCCAGCAGTTCCCGGGACAGCACTATCTATGGCTACACCTTC.

The DNA of the CDR3 is TGTGCCAGCAGTCAGGGACAGGGATGGGAAAAACTGTTTTTT. Protein product: CASSQGQGWEKLFF. The V and J genes are TRBV7-2 and TRBJ1-4, with 9 bases that match TRBD1. CDR1 is SGHTA, CDR2 FQGNSA, per germline. Unmatched junction bases numbered 7, after V lost 6 bases and J lost 8 bases. This CDR3 has 14 amino acids.

This chain uses TRBV10-1 with TRBJ1-2; D may be TRBD1 (5 bases). V was clipped by 2 bases and J by 2 bases, with 21 bases between them. CDR1 is WNHNN, CDR2 SYGVQD, per germline (reference sequence). This CDR3 region has 18 residues. CDR3 DNA sequence: TGCGCCAGCAGTGAGCCTAGGCAAATGGGACGGAGCAACTATGGCTACACCTTC. It codes for CASSEPRQMGRSNYGYTF.

V usage is TRBV10-1 and J usage is TRBJ2-1, with 13 bases that match TRBD2. Germline V gives CDR1 WNHNN, CDR2 SYGVQD (reference sequence). The J segment lost 1 base and the V segment lost 6 bases, leaving 6 bases of the junction unmatched. CDR3 length: 17 residues. CDR3 region: CASSGLAGDPSYNEQFF. CDR3 sequence (DNA): TGCGCCAGCAGCGGACTAGCGGGGGACCCTTCCTACAATGAGCAGTTCTTC.

As to this clone: The sample contains more than one DNA sequence encoding this CDR3. The rearrangement links TRBV7-2 to TRBJ1-2; 7 bases agree with TRBD1. Looked up from germline, CDR1 is SGHTA and CDR2 is FQGNSA. The CDR3 runs 14 residues. J gave up 4 bases and V 1 base, and 3 bases lay outside the gene matches. The CDR3 loop reads CASSLGGQIYGYTF. The CDR3 DNA reads TGTGCCAGCAGCTTAGGGGGACAGATCTATGGCTACACCTTC.

This chain links TRBV18 with TRBJ1-1; D possibly corresponds to TRBD1 (5 bases). V lost 5 bases and J lost 1, with 14 bases in between. This CDR3 has 15 amino acids. The germline V gene encodes CDR1 KGHSH and CDR2 LQKENI. CDR3 DNA sequence: TGTGCCAGCTCATCGGGGCGGGGTTCGAACACTGAAGCTTTCTTT. It encodes CASSSGRGSNTEAFF.

This clone was counted a single time. This chain links TRBV5-1 with TRBJ2-3, with D tentatively TRBD1 (6 bases). This CDR3 has 16 residues. The V gene lost 0 bases and the J gene lost 2 bases, with 13 bases spanning the gap. Looked up from germline, CDR1 is SGHRS and CDR2 is YFSETQ. CDR3 sequence: CASSLGGHIDTDTQYF. The CDR3, as DNA: TGCGCCAGCAGCTTGGGGGGACACATAGACACAGATACGCAGTATTTT.

The V call is TRBV6-6, the J call TRBJ1-5; perhaps TRBD1 as D (5 bases). CDR1 MNHNY and CDR2 SVGAGI come from the germline V gene (reference sequence). V lost 2 bases to trimming and J lost 7 bases, with 12 bases between them. This CDR3 contains 14 residues. CDR3 nucleotide sequence: TGTGCCAGCAGTTACGAGGCCAGGGTGCAGCCCCAGCATTTT. Its protein is CASSYEARVQPQHF.

V usage is TRBV6-4 and J usage is TRBJ2-1; D unclear. The length of the CDR3 is 12 residues. Germline V CDR1 and CDR2: MRHNA, SNTAGT. Trimming took 6 bases from V and 6 from J, leaving 9 bases between them. The DNA for the CDR3 is TGTGCCAGCAGCTCAGGTCTCAATGAGCAGTTCTTC. Encoded protein: CASSSGLNEQFF.

The CDR3 bases are TGCGCCAGCAGCTTGGGGGCAGGGGGGCCAATGAACACTGAAGCTTTCTTT. Protein product: CASSLGAGGPMNTEAFF. The rearrangement uses TRBV5-1 and TRBJ1-1, with 7 bases that match TRBD1. The junction had 8 bases not matched to a gene; V was cut back by 0 bases and J by 0 bases. The CDR3 spans 17 residues. The germline V gene encodes CDR1 SGHRS and CDR2 YFSETQ.

The rearrangement joins TRBV7-9 to TRBJ2-3; possible D gene TRBD2, 5 bases. V was pared by 1 base and J by 8 bases, with 13 bases between. The CDR3 length is 14 residues. Looked up from germline, CDR1 is SEHNR and CDR2 is FQNEAQ (reference sequence). CDR3 bases: TGTGCCAGCAGCTTAGAAACTAGTAGGGTTACGCAGTATTTT. The encoded protein is CASSLETSRVTQYF. The full variable domain, its missing parts supplied by reference TRBV7-9 and TRBJ2-3, is DTGVSQNPRHKITKRGQNVTFRCDPISEHNRLYWYRQTLGQGPEFLTYFQNEAQLEKSRLLSDRFSAERPKGSFSTLEIQRTEQGDSAMYLCASSLETSRVTQYFGPGTRLTVL.

The V and J genes are TRBV7-9 and TRBJ1-3; the D is unclear. V was pared by 3 bases and J by 8 bases, with 14 bases between. Germline CDR1 SEHNR, CDR2 FQNEAQ (reference sequence). The CDR3 has 14 amino acids. The CDR3 nucleotides read TGTGCCAGCAGCTTCCCGACGAACCCGGACACCATATATTTT. As protein: CASSFPTNPDTIYF.

This chain connects TRBV6-1 to TRBJ1-5; TRBD1 might be the D (6 bases). CDR1 and CDR2 from the germline V gene are MNHNS and SASEGT. Trimming removed 0 bases at V and 0 bases at J, with 15 bases between. This CDR3 is built from 18 residues. CDR3 residues: CASSEAAGASVSNQPQHF. DNA for the CDR3: TGTGCCAGCAGTGAAGCGGCAGGGGCTTCCGTTAGCAATCAGCCCCAGCATTTT.